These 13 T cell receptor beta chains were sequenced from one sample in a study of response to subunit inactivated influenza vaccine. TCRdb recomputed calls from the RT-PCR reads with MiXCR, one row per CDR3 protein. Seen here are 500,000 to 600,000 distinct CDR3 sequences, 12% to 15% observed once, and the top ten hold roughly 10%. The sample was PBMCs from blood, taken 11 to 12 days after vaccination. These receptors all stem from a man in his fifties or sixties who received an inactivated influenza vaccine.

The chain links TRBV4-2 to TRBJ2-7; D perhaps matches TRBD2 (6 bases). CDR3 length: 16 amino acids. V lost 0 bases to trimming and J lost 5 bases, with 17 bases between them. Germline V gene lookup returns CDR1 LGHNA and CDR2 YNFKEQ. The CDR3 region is CASSQEFSRGAHEQYF. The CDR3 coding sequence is TGTGCCAGCAGCCAAGAGTTTTCACGCGGGGCCCACGAGCAGTACTTC.

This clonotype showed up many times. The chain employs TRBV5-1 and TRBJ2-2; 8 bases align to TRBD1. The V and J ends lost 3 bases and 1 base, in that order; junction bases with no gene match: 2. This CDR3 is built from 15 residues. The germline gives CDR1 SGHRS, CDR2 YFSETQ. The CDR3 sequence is CASSSGTGNTGELFF. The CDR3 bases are TGCGCCAGCAGCTCCGGGACAGGGAACACCGGGGAGCTGTTTTTT.

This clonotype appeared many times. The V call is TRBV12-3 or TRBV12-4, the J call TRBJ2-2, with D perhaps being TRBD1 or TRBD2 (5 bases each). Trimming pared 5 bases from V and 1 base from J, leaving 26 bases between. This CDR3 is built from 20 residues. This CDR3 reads CASSPIRDPNLGWNTGELFF. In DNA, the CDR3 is TGTGCCAGCAGTCCAATTCGGGACCCAAATCTGGGGTGGAACACCGGGGAGCTGTTTTTT.

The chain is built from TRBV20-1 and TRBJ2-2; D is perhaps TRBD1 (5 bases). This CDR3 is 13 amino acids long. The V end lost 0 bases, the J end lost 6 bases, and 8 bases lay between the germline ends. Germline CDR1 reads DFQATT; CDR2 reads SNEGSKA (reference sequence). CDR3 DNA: TGCAGTGCTAGAGAAGGGGCAGCCGGGGAGCTGTTTTTT. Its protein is CSAREGAAGELFF.

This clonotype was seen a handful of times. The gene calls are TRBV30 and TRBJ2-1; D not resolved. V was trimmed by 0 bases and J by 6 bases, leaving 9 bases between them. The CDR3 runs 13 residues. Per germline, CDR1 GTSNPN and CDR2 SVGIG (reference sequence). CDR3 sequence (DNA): TGTGCCTGGAGTGTAGACCTCGGCAATGAGCAGTTCTTC. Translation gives CAWSVDLGNEQFF.

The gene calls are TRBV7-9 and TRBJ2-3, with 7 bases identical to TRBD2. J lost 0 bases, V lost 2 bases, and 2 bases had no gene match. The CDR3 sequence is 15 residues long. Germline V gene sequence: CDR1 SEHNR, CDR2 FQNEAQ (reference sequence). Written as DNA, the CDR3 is TGTGCCAGCAGCTTAACTAGCGTTAGCACAGATACGCAGTATTTT. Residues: CASSLTSVSTDTQYF.

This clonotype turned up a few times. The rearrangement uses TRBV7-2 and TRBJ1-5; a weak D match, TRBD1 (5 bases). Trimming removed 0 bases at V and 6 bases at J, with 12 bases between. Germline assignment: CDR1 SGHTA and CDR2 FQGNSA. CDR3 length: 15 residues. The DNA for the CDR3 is TGTGCCAGCAGCTTAGCCCAGGGTAGCGGTCAGCCCCAGCATTTT. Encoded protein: CASSLAQGSGQPQHF.

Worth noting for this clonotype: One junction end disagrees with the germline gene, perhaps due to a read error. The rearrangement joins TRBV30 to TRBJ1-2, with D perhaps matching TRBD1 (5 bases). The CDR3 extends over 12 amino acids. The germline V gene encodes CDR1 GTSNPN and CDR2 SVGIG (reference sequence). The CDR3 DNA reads TGTGCCTGGAGTGTATCGCTTTCGGGGCAGGACTTC. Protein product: CAWSVSLSGQDF.

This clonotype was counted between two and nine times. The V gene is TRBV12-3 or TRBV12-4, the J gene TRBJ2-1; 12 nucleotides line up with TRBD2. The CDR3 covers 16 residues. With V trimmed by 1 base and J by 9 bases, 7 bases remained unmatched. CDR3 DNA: TGTGCCAGCAGTTTAGGGACTAGCGGGAAGGGGGGTGAGCAGTTCTTC. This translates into CASSLGTSGKGGEQFF.

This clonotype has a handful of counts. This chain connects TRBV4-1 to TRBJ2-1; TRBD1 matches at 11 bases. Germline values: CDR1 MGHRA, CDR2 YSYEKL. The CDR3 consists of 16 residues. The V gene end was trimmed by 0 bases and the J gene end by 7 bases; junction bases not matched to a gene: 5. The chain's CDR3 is CASSQDLGTGGNEQFF. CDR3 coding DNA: TGCGCCAGCAGCCAAGATCTTGGGACAGGGGGGAATGAGCAGTTCTTC.

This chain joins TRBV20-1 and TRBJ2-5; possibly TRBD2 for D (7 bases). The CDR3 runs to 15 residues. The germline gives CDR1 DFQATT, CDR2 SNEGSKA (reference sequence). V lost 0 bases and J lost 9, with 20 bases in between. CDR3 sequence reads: CSARDSGGPSGAQYF. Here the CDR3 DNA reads TGCAGTGCTAGAGACTCCGGGGGGCCAAGCGGGGCCCAGTACTTC.

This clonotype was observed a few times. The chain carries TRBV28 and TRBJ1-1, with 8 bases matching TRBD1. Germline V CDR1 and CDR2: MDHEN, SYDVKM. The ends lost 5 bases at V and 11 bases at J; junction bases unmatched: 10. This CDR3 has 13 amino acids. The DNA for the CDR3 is TGTGCCAGCAGTGGCACGCGACAGGGGATGGCTTTCTTT. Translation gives CASSGTRQGMAFF.

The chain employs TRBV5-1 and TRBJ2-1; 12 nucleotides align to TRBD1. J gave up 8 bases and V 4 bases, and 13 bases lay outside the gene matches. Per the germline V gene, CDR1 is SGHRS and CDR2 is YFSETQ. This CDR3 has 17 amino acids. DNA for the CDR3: TGCGCCAGCAGCCAAGGATCCGGGACAGGGGGCTTTGATGAGCAGTTCTTC. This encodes CASSQGSGTGGFDEQFF.